The 25 T cell receptor beta chains presented below share a single source sample, sequenced in a study of T cell repertoires in cytomegalovirus infection. Using its own MiXCR run on the reads, TCRdb lists one record per CDR3 protein. In the table there are around 230,000 distinct CDR3 sequences, 30% to 45% of which are singletons. Their recognized antigens are unknown. The specimen comprised CD8+ T cells from cultured PBMCs, sampled from culture after CMV antigen stimulation. These TCRs come from a human donor in good health (CMV status not recorded). Some clones in this sample may be carry-over from other donors' samples.

This clonotype occurred a few times. This chain uses TRBV2 with TRBJ2-5; the match to TRBD2 covers 8 bases. The junction had 13 bases not matched to a gene; V was cut back by 10 bases and J by 0 bases. The CDR3 is 16 residues long. The V gene's germline CDR1 is SNHLY and CDR2 FYNNEI. The CDR3 sequence: CAISLEARGDQETQYF. In DNA form, the CDR3 reads TGTGCCATCTCCTTAGAGGCGCGGGGGGACCAAGAGACCCAGTACTTC.

The chain joins TRBV6-8 to TRBJ2-5; 10 bases map to TRBD2. V lost 5 bases to trimming and J lost 2 bases; unmatched junction nucleotides: 5. Germline V CDR1 and CDR2: MNHGY, SAAAGT. The length of the CDR3 is 15 residues. As DNA, the CDR3 is TGTGCCAGCAGTCCTCTAGCGGGAGCTCAAGAGACCCAGTACTTC. Its protein is CASSPLAGAQETQYF.

J is TRBJ1-2 and V is TRBV7-2; TRBD1 matches at 7 bases. Germline CDR1 reads SGHTA; CDR2 reads FQGNSA. The length of the CDR3 is 17 residues. Unmatched junction bases numbered 13, after V lost 4 bases and J lost 2 bases. CDR3 in amino acids: CASSSGQSNTVNYGYTF. The CDR3 nucleotides read TGTGCCAGCAGCTCGGGACAGTCTAATACTGTAAACTATGGCTACACCTTC. Full variable domain (missing parts from reference TRBV7-2 and TRBJ1-2): GAGVSQSPSNKVTEKGKDVELRCDPISGHTALYWYRQSLGQGLEFLIYFQGNSAPDKSGLPSDRFSAERTGGSVSTLTIQRTQQEDSAVYLCASSSGQSNTVNYGYTFGSGTRLTVV.

In its sample, this clonotype was seen once. The chain joins TRBV11-2 to TRBJ1-4; D unclear. The CDR3 length is 15 residues. The germline V gene has CDR1 SGHAT and CDR2 FQNNGV. The V end was cut by 5 bases, the J end by 4 bases, with 14 bases between. The DNA for the CDR3 is TGTGCCAGCAGCCTCAAAGGGTTACATAATGAAAAACTGTTTTTT. It codes for CASSLKGLHNEKLFF. Drawing the rest from reference TRBV11-2 and TRBJ1-4, the complete variable domain is EAGVAQSPRYKIIEKRQSVAFWCNPISGHATLYWYQQILGQGPKLLIQFQNNGVVDDSQLPKDRFSAERLKGVDSTLKIQPAKLEDSAVYLCASSLKGLHNEKLFFGSGTQLSVL.

The table lists this clonotype with many counts. V is TRBV7-2 and J is TRBJ2-7, with 10 bases lining up with TRBD2. CDR3 length equals 15 residues. The trim removed 1 base at V and 6 bases at J, leaving 6 bases unmatched. CDR1 is SGHTA and CDR2 is FQGNSA in the germline V gene. The DNA for the CDR3 is TGTGCCAGCAGCTTAGGAATAGCGGGAGGTCGCGAGCAGTACTTC. It specifies CASSLGIAGGREQYF.

The J gene is TRBJ2-1, the V gene TRBV12-3 or TRBV12-4, with TRBD2 identical over 15 bases. Trimming at V came to 5 bases and at J to 8 bases, leaving 4 bases not matched to a gene. The CDR3 is made up of 15 amino acids. CDR3 nucleotide sequence: TGTGCCAGCAGTGGGGGGACTAGCGGGAGGTATGAGCAGTTCTTC. It specifies CASSGGTSGRYEQFF.

The rearrangement uses TRBV7-2 and TRBJ2-7; 12 nucleotides line up with TRBD2. The CDR3 has 14 amino acids. Germline trimming cut 5 bases from V and 2 bases from J; bases unmatched to any gene: 1. CDR1 is SGHTA and CDR2 is FQGNSA in the germline V gene. CDR3 amino acids: CASSRLAGAYEQYF. DNA for the CDR3: TGTGCCAGCAGCCGACTAGCGGGGGCCTACGAGCAGTACTTC.

Details on this clonotype: A junction end diverges from the germline sequence, so it may reflect a read error. This sequence joins TRBV6-1 and TRBJ2-2; 7 bases fit TRBD1. CDR1 and CDR2 from the germline V gene are MNHNS and SASEGT. The CDR3 runs 12 residues. The CDR3 sequence is CVSSEGQGELFF. DNA for the CDR3: TGTGTCAGCAGTGAGGGACAGGGGGAGCTGTTTTTT.

The V gene is TRBV7-8, the J gene TRBJ1-2, with D possibly TRBD1 on 5 matching bases. Trimming took 5 bases from V and 8 from J, leaving 12 bases between them. Germline V gene data show CDR1 as SGHVS and CDR2 as FQNEAQ. The CDR3 contains 12 residues. The CDR3 DNA is TGTGCCAGCAGCCCCCCCCGGGACGGCTACACCTTC. As protein: CASSPPRDGYTF.

There are a few counts of this clonotype. V is TRBV30 and J is TRBJ2-3; 8 bases align to TRBD1. The V and J ends lost 5 bases and 1 base, in that order; junction bases with no gene match: 11. The germline CDR1 and CDR2 sequences are GTSNPN and SVGIG (reference sequence). The CDR3 is made up of 16 amino acids. The CDR3 loop is CAWDLTGAFGTDTQYF. Here the CDR3 DNA reads TGTGCCTGGGATTTGACAGGGGCGTTCGGCACAGATACGCAGTATTTT.

On this clonotype itself: The CDR3 does not close with the conserved phenylalanine or tryptophan, likely indicating a read error. This chain links TRBV10-3 with TRBJ2-2; TRBD2 matches at 7 bases. The CDR3 length is 19 residues. Germline V gene sequence: CDR1 ENHRY, CDR2 SYGVKD. CDR3 sequence reads: CASSEFKEGQWTSTGELFL. In nucleotides, the CDR3 is TGTGCCAGCAGTGAGTTTAAAGAAGGCCAGTGGACTAGCACCGGGGAGCTGTTTTTA.

Only a few counts were recorded for this clonotype. V is TRBV12-3 or TRBV12-4 and J is TRBJ1-1; D remains unclear. The ends were cut back, 6 bases at V and 5 bases at J, with 16 bases in the middle. This CDR3 comprises 14 residues. CDR3 sequence (DNA): TGTGCCAGCAGCTTCGGTATCTTTGCGACTGAAGCTTTCTTT. Translation: CASSFGIFATEAFF.

The V gene is TRBV20-1, the J gene TRBJ2-1; 12 bases are a match to TRBD2. J gave up 7 bases and V 5 bases, and 9 bases lay outside the gene matches. Germline V gene lookup returns CDR1 DFQATT and CDR2 SNEGSKA (reference sequence). This CDR3 has 15 amino acids. The CDR3 protein is CSAPSGRAGGNEQFF. The CDR3 DNA follows: TGCAGTGCTCCTAGCGGGAGGGCCGGGGGAAATGAGCAGTTCTTC.

This clonotype appeared a few times. The chain employs TRBV12-3 or TRBV12-4 and TRBJ1-1; D is unclear. The CDR3 runs to 14 residues. Trimming cost V 5 bases and J 7 bases, with 17 bases left between them. The CDR3 loop reads CASSLSIAKLEAFF. Written as DNA, the CDR3 is TGTGCCAGCAGTCTGTCGATAGCGAAACTTGAAGCTTTCTTT.

This clonotype has only a few counts. The gene calls are TRBV27 and TRBJ2-7; D may be TRBD2 (5 bases). Germline CDR1 reads MNHEY; CDR2 reads SMNVEV (reference sequence). This CDR3 is built from 16 residues. V dropped 5 bases and J dropped 4 bases, with 21 bases sitting between them. The CDR3 loop is CASSHWTGSLPYEQYF. CDR3 nucleotides: TGTGCCAGCAGTCATTGGACGGGATCCCTCCCTTACGAGCAGTACTTC.

In this sample, this clonotype turned up a few times. The V call is TRBV7-6, the J call TRBJ2-3, with 9 bases that match TRBD2. CDR1 SGHVS and CDR2 FNYEAQ come from the germline V gene. V lost 1 base, J lost 2 bases, and 1 base stayed unmatched. This CDR3 has 15 amino acids. The DNA for the CDR3 is TGTGCCAGCAGCTTAGGGACTAGCGCCACAGATACGCAGTATTTT. Encoded protein: CASSLGTSATDTQYF. The whole variable domain, remainder taken from reference TRBV7-6 and TRBJ2-3, is GAGVSQSPRYKVTKRGQDVALRCDPISGHVSLYWYRQALGQGPEFLTYFNYEAQQDKSGLPNDRFSAERPEGSISTLTIQRTEQRDSAMYRCASSLGTSATDTQYFGPGTRLTVL.

The chain employs TRBV6-1 and TRBJ1-2; a weak D match, TRBD1 (5 bases). This CDR3 is built from 16 residues. V was pared by 6 bases and J by 7 bases, with 24 bases between. Germline CDR1 reads MNHNS; CDR2 reads SASEGT. For the CDR3, the DNA is TGTGCCAGCAGCGGTCGGGTGGGGGGTGTTGTCGCTGGCTACACCTTC. It yields the protein CASSGRVGGVVAGYTF.

J is TRBJ2-1 and V is TRBV7-3; 7 positions match TRBD2. V gave up 1 base and J gave up 3 bases; unmatched junction bases: 9. The length of the CDR3 is 17 residues. Germline CDR1 and CDR2: SGHTA and FQGTGA. The CDR3 protein is CASSLKGGLGYYNEQFF. The CDR3, as DNA: TGTGCCAGCAGCTTAAAGGGAGGGCTGGGATACTACAATGAGCAGTTCTTC.

V gene TRBV11-1 combines with J gene TRBJ1-3; D call uncertain. There are 14 residues in the CDR3. V lost 5 bases, J lost 4 bases, and 12 bases lay in between. The V gene's germline CDR1 is SGHAT and CDR2 FQDESV (reference sequence). Written as DNA, the CDR3 is TGTGCCAGCAGCCTAGTAGACGGCGGAAACACCATATATTTT. This gives the protein CASSLVDGGNTIYF.

This clonotype was counted ten times or more. This chain connects TRBV2 to TRBJ2-4; D is uncertain. V was pared by 6 bases and J by 5 bases, with 8 bases between. This CDR3 spans 12 amino acids. The germline V gene has CDR1 SNHLY and CDR2 FYNNEI. The CDR3 bases are TGTGCCAGCAGGCCCTCAGAAAACATTCAGTACTTC. Its protein is CASRPSENIQYF.

A few counts support this clonotype. One end of the junction is discordant with germline, which a read error may explain. The CDR3 DNA follows: TGTGCCAGCAGCTTGGCGGAGGGCCTTTCAACCTACAATGAGCAGTTCTTC. It yields the protein CASSLAEGLSTYNEQFF. The chain has TRBV5-3 and TRBJ2-1, with D possibly being TRBD2 (6 bases). Being an ORF, TRBV5-3 has a function that is uncertain. CDR3 size: 17 residues.

The V and J genes are TRBV7-4 and TRBJ2-1; 10 nucleotides match TRBD2. CDR3 length: 15 amino acids. The V and J ends lost 7 bases and 4 bases, in that order; junction bases with no gene match: 7. CDR1 and CDR2 (germline): SGHVT, SQSDAQ. The CDR3 protein is CASNELAGTYNEQFF. Written as DNA, the CDR3 is TGTGCCAGCAATGAACTAGCGGGGACTTACAATGAGCAGTTCTTC.

This chain joins TRBV19 and TRBJ2-1; D not resolved. The germline V gene encodes CDR1 LNHDA and CDR2 SQIVND (reference sequence). The CDR3 runs 15 residues. Trimming removed 0 bases at V and 0 bases at J, with 6 bases between. The CDR3 DNA is TGTGCCAGTAGTATAGAGCGTAGCTCCTACAATGAGCAGTTCTTC. As protein: CASSIERSSYNEQFF.

The chain joins TRBV7-6 to TRBJ1-1; D may be TRBD1 (5 bases). Between the trimmed V and J ends, which lost 3 bases and 0 bases, there was a span of 23 bases. The CDR3 totals 19 residues. CDR1 is SGHVS, CDR2 FNYEAQ, per germline. The CDR3 region is CASSFPQGGLYKMNTEAFF. The CDR3 DNA reads as TGTGCCAGCAGCTTCCCTCAGGGAGGGCTTTACAAGATGAACACTGAAGCTTTCTTT.

This clonotype has just one count. The rearrangement links TRBV11-3 to TRBJ2-3, with TRBD2 identical over 12 bases. Trimming removed 5 bases from V and 3 bases from J; junction bases left unmatched: 6. Germline V gives CDR1 SGHNT, CDR2 YENEEA. There are 16 residues in the CDR3. The CDR3 DNA sequence: TGTGCCAGCAGCCCTAGCGGGGGGGCCGTGACAGATACGCAGTATTTT. Its translation: CASSPSGGAVTDTQYF.